In its sample, the clone carrying this T cell receptor (beta chain) was seen a few times. The sample is drawn from a study of blood T cell repertoires in COVID-19. TCRdb keeps only in-frame clones here, not all; method: immunoSEQ multiplex PCR. Of 330,000 or so clones detected, over 80% appear once; the ten largest clones hold around 9.9%. The CDR3 is 14 amino acids. V was pared by 4 bases and J by 4 bases, with 13 bases between. The germline V gene has CDR1 MNHEY and CDR2 SVGAGI. V usage is TRBV6-5 and J usage is TRBJ1-1; D may be TRBD1 (5 bases). This clonotype was sampled from a man younger than 45 with COVID-19, enrolled during active disease. Sequenced sample: peripheral blood. DNA of the CDR3: TGTGCCAGCAGTTTAGGGATAAGGGGCACTGAAGCTTTCTTT. Its translation is CASSLGIRGTEAFF.